The present T cell receptor beta chain was sequenced within a study of blood T cell repertoires in COVID-19. Whole-study context: Whether acute or convalescent, the COVID-19 samples came from the United States, Italy and Spain. Sample material is recorded as cDNA or gDNA derived from T cells, B-cell-depleted T cells, or PBMCs.

Study processing details: Quantification of nucleated cells was approximated via reference gene primer amplification. The repertoire was sequenced with immunoSEQ multiplex PCR; TCRdb's copy has only in-frame clones and lacks some. For V, J and clone size, that table is used; D and trimming come from the DNA. The sample carries about 110,000 clones, around 88% recorded once. This CDR3 has 17 amino acids. Germline V gene data show CDR1 as LNHNV and CDR2 as YYDKDF (reference sequence). Trimming cost V 0 bases and J 10 bases; bases outside gene matches: 7. This chain uses TRBV15 with TRBJ1-6, with 12 bases that match TRBD1. This TCR derives from a man aged 45-65 years with active or convalescent COVID-19. Sample: peripheral blood. Here the CDR3 reads CATSRDPLGTGGSPLHF. The CDR3 nucleotides read TGTGCCACCAGCAGAGATCCACTTGGGACAGGGGGCTCACCCCTCCACTTT.